The 10 T cell receptor beta chains below all came from one sample that was sequenced in a study of vaccination and CD4 T cells after COVID-19. Indicated treatment: roughly 11-day PBMC culture with coronavirus spike peptide pools or control peptides (ViraFEST assay). The antigens for these receptors are not known. Cultured CD4+ T cells had their DNA profiled by the Oncomine TCR Beta short-read assay. MiXCR, applied by TCRdb to the PCR reads, yields one record per CDR3 protein. Of some 16,000 distinct CDR3 sequences listed, 52% are singletons. This specimen consisted of CD4+ T cells from blood, cultured in vitro, obtained before SARS-CoV-2 vaccination. These TCRs come from a human donor who had recovered from COVID-19.

This chain uses TRBV5-4 with TRBJ1-2; D gene uncertain. The CDR3 has 14 amino acids. V lost 0 bases and J 4 bases, leaving 10 bases between the germline ends. The V gene's germline CDR1 is SGHNT and CDR2 YYREEE (reference sequence). CDR3 nucleotide sequence: TGTGCCAGCAGCTTGGACTACGGGCCCTATGGCTACACCTTC. It yields the protein CASSLDYGPYGYTF.

This clonotype was seen a handful of times. J is TRBJ2-1 and V is TRBV7-7; 9 bases are a match to TRBD2. This CDR3 region has 14 residues. The germline gives CDR1 SSHAT, CDR2 FNYEAQ (reference sequence). The V and J ends lost 3 bases and 6 bases, in that order; junction bases with no gene match: 3. CDR3 bases: TGTGCCAGCAGCTTTAGCGGGAGCGCCAATGAGCAGTTCTTC. This encodes CASSFSGSANEQFF.

This clonotype was found a few times. This chain joins TRBV7-9 and TRBJ1-2; weak D call: TRBD1 (5 bases). V dropped 5 bases and J dropped 0 bases, with 16 bases sitting between them. The CDR3 is 16 amino acids. Germline V CDR1 and CDR2: SEHNR, FQNEAQ (reference sequence). CDR3 residues: CASSPAAGLANYGYTF. In DNA, the CDR3 is TGTGCCAGCAGCCCGGCGGCAGGGCTAGCTAACTATGGCTACACCTTC.

This clonotype was found a few times. The chain carries TRBV25-1 and TRBJ1-2; D not certain. Deletions cut 5 bases from V and 8 bases from J, with 9 bases between. The CDR3 is 11 residues long. Germline V gene data show CDR1 as MGHDK and CDR2 as SYGVNS. The CDR3 here is CASSTYVGYTF. CDR3 DNA: TGTGCCAGCAGTACGTACGTCGGCTACACCTTC.

Only a few counts were recorded for this clonotype. This chain connects TRBV7-8 to TRBJ1-2; D call uncertain. V was pared by 5 bases and J by 8 bases, with 12 bases between. CDR1 is SGHVS, CDR2 FQNEAQ, per germline. The CDR3 consists of 12 residues. The CDR3 loop is CASSHPVDGYTF. DNA for the CDR3: TGTGCCAGCAGCCACCCTGTCGACGGCTACACCTTC.

The genes are TRBV2 and TRBJ2-3, with TRBD2 identical over 14 bases. Germline CDR1 is SNHLY and CDR2 is FYNNEI. J lost 9 bases, V lost 6 bases, and 2 bases had no gene match. This CDR3 contains 13 residues. CDR3 amino acids: CASRGLAGDTQYF. CDR3 in DNA: TGTGCCAGCAGGGGACTAGCGGGAGACACGCAGTATTTT.

The chain joins TRBV11-3 to TRBJ2-1; 14 bases agree with TRBD2. J gave up 10 bases and V 3 bases, and 5 bases lay outside the gene matches. This CDR3 comprises 15 residues. Germline V CDR1 and CDR2: SGHNT, YENEEA. CDR3: CASSFGLAGGGEQFF. CDR3 bases: TGTGCCAGCAGCTTCGGACTAGCGGGAGGAGGGGAGCAGTTCTTC.

This CDR3 is CASSVDPGRDGYTF. CDR3 DNA sequence: TGTGCCAGCAGCGTAGATCCGGGCAGAGATGGCTACACCTTC. The genes are TRBV9 and TRBJ1-2; D is undetermined. The CDR3 consists of 14 residues. Trimming removed 0 bases from V and 6 bases from J, with 12 bases in between. Germline lookup yields CDR1 SGDLS and CDR2 YYNGEE. Full variable domain (missing parts from reference TRBV9 and TRBJ1-2): DSGVTQTPKHLITATGQRVTLRCSPRSGDLSVYWYQQSLDQGLQFLIQYYNGEERAKGNILERFSAQQFPDLHSELNLSSLELGDSALYFCASSVDPGRDGYTFGSGTRLTVV.

This clonotype was counted between two and nine times. The CDR3 loop reads CASTPRIPGNMNTEAFF. The CDR3 nucleotides are TGTGCCAGCACCCCCCGAATCCCGGGCAACATGAACACTGAAGCTTTCTTT. The rearrangement joins TRBV27 to TRBJ1-1; no firm D call. CDR3 length: 17 residues. V was pared by 7 bases and J by 0 bases, with 21 bases between. The germline CDR1 and CDR2 sequences are MNHEY and SMNVEV (reference sequence).

V usage is TRBV30 and J usage is TRBJ1-1, with 10 bases that match TRBD1. Germline values: CDR1 GTSNPN, CDR2 SVGIG (reference sequence). Trimming removed 2 bases from V and 6 bases from J; junction bases left unmatched: 3. CDR3 size: 13 residues. The CDR3 DNA follows: TGTGCCTGGAGTTATGGACAGGGGGCTGAAGCTTTCTTT. It codes for CAWSYGQGAEAFF.